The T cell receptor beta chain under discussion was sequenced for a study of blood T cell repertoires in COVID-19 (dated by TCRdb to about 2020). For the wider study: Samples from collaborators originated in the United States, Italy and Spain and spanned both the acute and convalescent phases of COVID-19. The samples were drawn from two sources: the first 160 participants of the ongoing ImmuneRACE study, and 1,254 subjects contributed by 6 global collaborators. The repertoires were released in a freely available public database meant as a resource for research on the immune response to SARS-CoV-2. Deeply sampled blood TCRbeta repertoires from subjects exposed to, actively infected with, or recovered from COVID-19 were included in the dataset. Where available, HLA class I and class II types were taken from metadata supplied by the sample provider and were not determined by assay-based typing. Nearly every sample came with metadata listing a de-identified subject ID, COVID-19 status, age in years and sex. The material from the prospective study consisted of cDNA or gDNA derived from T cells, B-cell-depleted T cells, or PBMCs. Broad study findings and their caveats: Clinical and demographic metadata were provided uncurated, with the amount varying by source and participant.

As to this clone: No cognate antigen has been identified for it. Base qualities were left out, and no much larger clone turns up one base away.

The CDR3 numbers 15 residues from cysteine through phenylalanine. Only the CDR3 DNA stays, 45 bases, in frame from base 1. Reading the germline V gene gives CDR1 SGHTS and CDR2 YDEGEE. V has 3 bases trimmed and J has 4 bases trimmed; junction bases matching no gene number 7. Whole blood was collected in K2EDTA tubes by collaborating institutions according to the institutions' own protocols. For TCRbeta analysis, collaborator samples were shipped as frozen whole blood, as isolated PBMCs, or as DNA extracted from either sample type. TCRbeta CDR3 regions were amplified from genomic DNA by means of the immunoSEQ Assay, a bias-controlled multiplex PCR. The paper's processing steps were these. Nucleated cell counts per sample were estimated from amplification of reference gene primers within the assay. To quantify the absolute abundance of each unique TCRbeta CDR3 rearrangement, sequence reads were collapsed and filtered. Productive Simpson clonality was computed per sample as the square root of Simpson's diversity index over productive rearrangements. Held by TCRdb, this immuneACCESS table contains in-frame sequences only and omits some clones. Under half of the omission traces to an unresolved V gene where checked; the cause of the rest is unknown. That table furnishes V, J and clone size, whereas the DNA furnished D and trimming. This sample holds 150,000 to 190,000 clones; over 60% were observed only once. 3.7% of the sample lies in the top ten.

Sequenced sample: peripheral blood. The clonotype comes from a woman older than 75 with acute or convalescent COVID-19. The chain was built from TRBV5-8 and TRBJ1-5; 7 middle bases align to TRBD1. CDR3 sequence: CASSSLLQGNQPQHF. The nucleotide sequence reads TGTGCCAGCAGCTCGCTACTACAGGGGAATCAGCCCCAGCATTTT. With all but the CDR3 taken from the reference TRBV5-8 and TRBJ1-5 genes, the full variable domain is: EAGVTQSPTHLIKTRGQQATLRCSPISGHTSVYWYQQALGLGLQFLLWYDEGEERNRGNFPPRFSGRQFPNYSSELNVNALELEDSALYLCASSSLLQGNQPQHFGDGTRLSIL.